This TCR beta chain derives from a study of response to subunit inactivated influenza vaccine. Findings and limits, study-wide: There was a suggestion from the authors that each seasonal influenza vaccination recruits few new T cells.

TCRdb independently ran MiXCR on the RT-PCR reads; one entry per CDR3 protein. The top ten clones hold about 11% of a sample with more than 600,000 distinct CDR3 sequences, less than 20% of them seen once. With respect to this clonotype: Its matching antigen is unknown.

Trimming took 6 bases from V and 3 from J; bases not matched to a gene: 5. This CDR3 has 14 amino acids. The germline gives CDR1 MNHEY, CDR2 SVGEGT. The receptor was isolated from a man aged 45-65 years who received an inactivated influenza vaccine. Sequenced material: PBMCs from blood, taken around 5 days after vaccination. V is TRBV6-2 or TRBV6-3 and J is TRBJ2-1, with TRBD2 matching 7 bases. CDR3 bases: TGTGCCAGCAGACCAGCTAGCGGCTACAATGAGCAGTTCTTC. Residues: CASRPASGYNEQFF.